A selection of T cell receptor beta chains follows, all from one sample in a study of blood T cell repertoires in COVID-19. TCRdb keeps only in-frame clones here, not all; method: immunoSEQ multiplex PCR. Of a few hundred thousand clones in the sample, about nine tenths are singletons; the top ten hold under 2%. Specimen: PBMCs or T cells enriched from blood (not recorded which). The receptors come from a man aged 40-50 years who had recovered from COVID-19. The conserved cysteine and the conserved F or W are not part of the CDR3 here. Fields, in order: clone size, CDR3 length, V gene, J gene, CDR3 protein. Clone size is given for some rows only: seen once, a few or many times, or a class if the clone is expanded.

>NA|12|TRBV2|TRBJ1-2
ASRNNGQSYGYT
>NA|12|TRBV9|TRBJ2-1
ASSGTSGEAEQF
>NA|12|TRBV13|TRBJ2-2
ASRLASGTGELF
>NA|17|TRBV3-1/TRBV3-2|TRBJ2-5
ASSQVGSRREIGRETQY
>few|11|TRBV7-2|TRBJ1-3
ASSLYGGNTIY
>NA|15|TRBV24-1|TRBJ1-1
ATSAPFHAGGFTEAF
>NA|13|TRBV5-4|TRBJ2-3
ASSRTGGDTDTQY
>NA|14|TRBV19|TRBJ2-2
ASSMAGFGPSGELF
>few|16|TRBV13|TRBJ1-6
ASSEPLRQGSLYSPLH
>NA|12|TRBV6-5|TRBJ2-6
ASTSGFGANVLT
>NA|10|TRBV12-3/TRBV12-4|TRBJ2-1
ASQYRYNEQF
>NA|13|TRBV6-5|TRBJ1-6
ASSFDRGYNSPLH
>once|9|TRBV13|TRBJ2-7
ASSLGGEQY
>NA|15|TRBV19|TRBJ2-6
ASSRGMTGSGANVLT
>NA|11|TRBV19|TRBJ2-5
ASRRGAGETQY
>NA|12|TRBV6-6|TRBJ1-4
ASSYVQGTEKLF
>NA|15|TRBV4-2|TRBJ2-5
ASSQSRDWDFRETQY
>NA|15|TRBV27|TRBJ2-2
ASSFRLDRVNTGELF
>NA|11|TRBV28|TRBJ1-5
AIPGTGGQPQH
>NA|12|TRBV3-1/TRBV3-2|TRBJ2-7
ASSLYRVAYEQY
>NA|13|TRBV4-3|TRBJ1-2
ASSQDLEQNYGYT
>NA|17|TRBV5-1|TRBJ2-3
ASSLEYASGGADTDTQY
>NA|13|TRBV15|TRBJ2-7
ATSRDKGQQYEQY
>NA|15|TRBV9|TRBJ2-1
ASSVATQGRSSNEQF
>once|14|TRBV7-6|TRBJ2-3
ASSIRSGGAPDTQY
>NA|12|TRBV5-1|TRBJ2-5
ASSWSGRGETQY
>NA|13|TRBV4-1|TRBJ2-3
ASSQDRTGSNTQY
>NA|12|TRBV6-1|TRBJ1-1
ASSEYGLNTEAF
>NA|12|TRBV27|TRBJ1-6
ASSNTLSSSPLH
>NA|14|TRBV28|TRBJ2-7
AGRDRAKYSSYEQY
>NA|11|TRBV19|TRBJ1-2
ASNPGSNYGYT
>NA|11|TRBV14|TRBJ1-1
ASSGQANTEAF
>NA|12|TRBV5-4|TRBJ1-1
ASKGGAVNTEAF
>once|13|TRBV5-4|TRBJ2-1
ASSLGTSGINEQF
>NA|14|TRBV9|TRBJ2-3
ASSGGQVTSTDTQY
>NA|13|TRBV9|TRBJ2-1
ASSVDGGTYNEQF
>NA|15|TRBV7-2|TRBJ2-1
ASSLAVSSGAYNEQF
>NA|12|TRBV7-6|TRBJ1-4
ASSLGRANEKLF
>few|12|TRBV5-4|TRBJ1-2
ASSFKDLAYGYT
>few|14|TRBV7-9|TRBJ2-5
ASIPGGGGTQETQY
>NA|11|TRBV7-2|TRBJ1-1
ASSSPARTEAF
>NA|13|TRBV5-4|TRBJ1-6
ASSLTGQGGSPLH
>NA|14|TRBV11-3|TRBJ2-3
ASSRRTSEGTDTQY
>once|13|TRBV7-3|TRBJ1-6
ASSPSGTDNSPLH
>few|12|TRBV30|TRBJ1-4
AWSTGATNEKLF
>NA|12|TRBV11-2|TRBJ2-2
ASSFQAGTGELF
>NA|11|TRBV6-2/TRBV6-3|TRBJ1-1
ASSKGGAGEAF
>NA|12|TRBV28|TRBJ2-7
ASARGPRPYEQY
>NA|11|TRBV30|TRBJ2-6
AWSVRGANVLT
>NA|13|TRBV5-1|TRBJ1-2
ASTPRGFFNYGYT
>NA|11|TRBV4-3|TRBJ1-1
ASSRRTPPEAF
>NA|16|TRBV4-3|TRBJ1-5
ASSQGQDDIYSNQPQH
>NA|11|TRBV24-1|TRBJ1-5
ATSESGWWPQH
>NA|15|TRBV18|TRBJ2-3
ASSPETGLGPTDTQY
>NA|13|TRBV7-2|TRBJ2-3
ANSPQGGFTDTQY